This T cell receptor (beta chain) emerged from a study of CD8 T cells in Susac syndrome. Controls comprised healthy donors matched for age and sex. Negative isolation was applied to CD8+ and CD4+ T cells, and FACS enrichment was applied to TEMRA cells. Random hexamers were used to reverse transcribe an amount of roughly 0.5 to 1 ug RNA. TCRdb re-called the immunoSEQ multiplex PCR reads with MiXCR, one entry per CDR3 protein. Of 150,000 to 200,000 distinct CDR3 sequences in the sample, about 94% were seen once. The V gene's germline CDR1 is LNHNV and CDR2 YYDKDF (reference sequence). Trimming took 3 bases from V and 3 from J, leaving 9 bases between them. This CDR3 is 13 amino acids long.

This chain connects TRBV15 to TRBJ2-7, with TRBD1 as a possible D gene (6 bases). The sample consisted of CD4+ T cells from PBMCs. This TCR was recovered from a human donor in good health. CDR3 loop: CATSSDRNYEQYF. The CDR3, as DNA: TGTGCCACCAGCAGTGACAGGAACTACGAGCAGTACTTC. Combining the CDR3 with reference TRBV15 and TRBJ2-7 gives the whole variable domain DAMVIQNPRYQVTQFGKPVTLSCSQTLNHNVMYWYQQKSSQAPKLLFHYYDKDFNNEADTPDNFQSRRPNTSFCFLDIRSPGLGDTAMYLCATSSDRNYEQYFGPGTRLTVT.